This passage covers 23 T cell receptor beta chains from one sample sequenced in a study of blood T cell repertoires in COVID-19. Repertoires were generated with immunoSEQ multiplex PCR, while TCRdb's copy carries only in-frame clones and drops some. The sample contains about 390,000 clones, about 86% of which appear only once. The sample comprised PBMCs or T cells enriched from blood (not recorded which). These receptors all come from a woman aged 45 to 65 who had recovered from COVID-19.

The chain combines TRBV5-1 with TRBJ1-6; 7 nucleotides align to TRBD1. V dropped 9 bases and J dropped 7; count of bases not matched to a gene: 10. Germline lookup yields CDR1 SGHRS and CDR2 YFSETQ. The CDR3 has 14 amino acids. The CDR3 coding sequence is TGCGCCACCTCCATGGGGACAGACAATTCACCCCTCCACTTT. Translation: CATSMGTDNSPLHF.

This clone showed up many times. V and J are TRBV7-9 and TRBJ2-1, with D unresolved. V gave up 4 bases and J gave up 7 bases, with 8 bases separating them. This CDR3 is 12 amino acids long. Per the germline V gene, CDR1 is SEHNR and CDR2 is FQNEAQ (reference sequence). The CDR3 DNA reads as TGTGCCAGCAGCTCGCGGTCTAATGAGCAGTTCTTC. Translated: CASSSRSNEQFF.

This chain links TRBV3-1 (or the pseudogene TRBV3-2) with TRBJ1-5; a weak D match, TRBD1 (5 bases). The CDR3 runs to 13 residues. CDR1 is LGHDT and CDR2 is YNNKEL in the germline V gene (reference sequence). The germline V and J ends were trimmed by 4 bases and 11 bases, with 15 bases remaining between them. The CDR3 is CASSPGGGWAQHF. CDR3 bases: TGTGCCAGCAGCCCCGGGGGGGGATGGGCCCAGCATTTT.

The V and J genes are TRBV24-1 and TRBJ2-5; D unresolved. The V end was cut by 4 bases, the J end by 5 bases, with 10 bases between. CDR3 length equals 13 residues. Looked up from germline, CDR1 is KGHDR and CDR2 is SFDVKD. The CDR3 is CATSDRISETQYF. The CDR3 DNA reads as TGTGCCACCAGTGACCGTATTTCCGAGACCCAGTACTTC.

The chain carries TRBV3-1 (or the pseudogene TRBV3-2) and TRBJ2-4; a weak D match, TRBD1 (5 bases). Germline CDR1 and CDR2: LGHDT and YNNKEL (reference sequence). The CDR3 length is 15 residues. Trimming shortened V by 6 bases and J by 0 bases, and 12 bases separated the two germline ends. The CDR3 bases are TGTGCCAGCAGTCAGACAGCTCTAGCCAAAAACATTCAGTACTTC. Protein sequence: CASSQTALAKNIQYF.

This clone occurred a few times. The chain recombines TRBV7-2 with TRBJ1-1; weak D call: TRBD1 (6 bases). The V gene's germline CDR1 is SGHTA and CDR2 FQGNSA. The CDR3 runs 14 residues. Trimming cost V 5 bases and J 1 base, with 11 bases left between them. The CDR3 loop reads CASSRGTENTEAFF. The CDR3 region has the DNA TGTGCCAGCAGCAGGGGGACGGAGAACACTGAAGCTTTCTTT.

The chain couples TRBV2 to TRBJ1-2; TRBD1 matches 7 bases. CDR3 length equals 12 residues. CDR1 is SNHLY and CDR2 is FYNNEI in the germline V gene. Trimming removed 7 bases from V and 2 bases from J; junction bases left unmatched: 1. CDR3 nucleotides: TGTGCCAGCATGGGACAGAACTATGGCTACACCTTC. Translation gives CASMGQNYGYTF.

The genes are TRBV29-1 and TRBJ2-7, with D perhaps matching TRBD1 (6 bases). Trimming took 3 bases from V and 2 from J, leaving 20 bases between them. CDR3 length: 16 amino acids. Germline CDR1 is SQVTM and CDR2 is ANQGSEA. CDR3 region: CSVDRGSSGHPYEQYF. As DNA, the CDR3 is TGCAGCGTTGACCGCGGCTCATCGGGACACCCCTACGAGCAGTACTTC.

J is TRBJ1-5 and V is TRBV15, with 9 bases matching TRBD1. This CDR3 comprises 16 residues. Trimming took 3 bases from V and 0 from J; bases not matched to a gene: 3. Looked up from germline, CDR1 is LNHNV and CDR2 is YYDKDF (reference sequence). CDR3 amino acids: CATSRTGGHSNQPQHF. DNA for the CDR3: TGTGCCACCAGCAGGACAGGGGGACATAGCAATCAGCCCCAGCATTTT.

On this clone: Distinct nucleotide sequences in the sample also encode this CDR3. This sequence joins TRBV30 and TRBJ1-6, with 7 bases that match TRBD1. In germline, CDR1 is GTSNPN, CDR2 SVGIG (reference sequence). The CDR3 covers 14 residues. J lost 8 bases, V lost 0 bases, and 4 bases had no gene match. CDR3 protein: CAWSVGTDYSPLHF. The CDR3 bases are TGTGCCTGGAGTGTGGGGACAGACTATTCACCCCTCCACTTT.

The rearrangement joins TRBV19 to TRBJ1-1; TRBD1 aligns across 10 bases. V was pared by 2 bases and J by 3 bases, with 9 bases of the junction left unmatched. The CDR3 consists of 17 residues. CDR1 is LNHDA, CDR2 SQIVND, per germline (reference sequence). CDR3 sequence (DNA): TGTGCCAGTAGTATATTAGGTTTGACAGGGGGCTACACTGAAGCTTTCTTT. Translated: CASSILGLTGGYTEAFF.

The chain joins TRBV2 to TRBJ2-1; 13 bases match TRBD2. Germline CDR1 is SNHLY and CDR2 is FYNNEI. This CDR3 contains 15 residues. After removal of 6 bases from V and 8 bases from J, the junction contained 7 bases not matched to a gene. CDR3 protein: CASSLLAGGRDEQFF. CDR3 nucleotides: TGTGCCAGCAGCTTACTAGCGGGGGGGCGGGATGAGCAGTTCTTC. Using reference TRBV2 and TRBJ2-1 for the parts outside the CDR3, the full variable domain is EPEVTQTPSHQVTQMGQEVILRCVPISNHLYFYWYRQILGQKVEFLVSFYNNEISEKSEIFDDQFSVERPDGSNFTLKIRSTKLEDSAMYFCASSLLAGGRDEQFFGPGTRLTVL.

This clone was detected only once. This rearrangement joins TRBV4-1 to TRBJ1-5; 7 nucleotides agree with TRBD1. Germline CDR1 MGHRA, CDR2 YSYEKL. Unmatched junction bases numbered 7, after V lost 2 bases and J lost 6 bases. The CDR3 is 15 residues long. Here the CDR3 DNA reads TGCGCCAGCAGCCAAAACAGGGGCCTAGGTCAGCCCCAGCATTTT. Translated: CASSQNRGLGQPQHF.

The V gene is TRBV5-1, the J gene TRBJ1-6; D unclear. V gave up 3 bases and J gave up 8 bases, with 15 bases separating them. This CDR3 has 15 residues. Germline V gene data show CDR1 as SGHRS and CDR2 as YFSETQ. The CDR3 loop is CASSSQARRDSPLHF. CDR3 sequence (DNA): TGCGCCAGCAGCTCCCAGGCGCGGAGGGATTCACCCCTCCACTTT.

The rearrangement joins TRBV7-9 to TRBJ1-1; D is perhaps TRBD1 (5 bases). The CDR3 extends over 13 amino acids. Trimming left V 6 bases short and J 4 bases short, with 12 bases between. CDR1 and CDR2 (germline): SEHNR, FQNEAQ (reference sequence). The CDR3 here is CASSYGHPTEAFF. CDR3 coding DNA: TGTGCCAGCAGTTATGGACATCCCACTGAAGCTTTCTTT.

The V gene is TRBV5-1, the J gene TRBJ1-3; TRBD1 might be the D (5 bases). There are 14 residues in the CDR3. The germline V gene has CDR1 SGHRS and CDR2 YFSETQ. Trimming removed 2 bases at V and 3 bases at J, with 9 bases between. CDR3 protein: CASSLDRIGNTIYF. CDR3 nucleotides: TGCGCCAGCAGCTTAGACAGAATTGGAAACACCATATATTTT.

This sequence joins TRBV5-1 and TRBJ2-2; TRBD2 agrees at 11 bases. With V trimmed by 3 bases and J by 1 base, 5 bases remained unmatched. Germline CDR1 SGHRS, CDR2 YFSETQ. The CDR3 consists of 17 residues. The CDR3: CASSWSLAGGNTGELFF. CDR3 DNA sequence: TGCGCCAGCAGCTGGTCCCTAGCGGGGGGGAACACCGGGGAGCTGTTTTTT. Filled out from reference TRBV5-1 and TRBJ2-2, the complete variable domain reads KAGVTQTPRYLIKTRGQQVTLSCSPISGHRSVSWYQQTPGQGLQFLFEYFSETQRNKGNFPGRFSGRQFSNSRSEMNVSTLELGDSALYLCASSWSLAGGNTGELFFGEGSRLTVL.

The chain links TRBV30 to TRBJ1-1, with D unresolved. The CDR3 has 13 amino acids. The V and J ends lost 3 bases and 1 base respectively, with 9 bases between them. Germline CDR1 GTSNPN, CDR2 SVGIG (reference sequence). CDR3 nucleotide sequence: TGTGCCTGGAGGTCCGAGAGGAACACTGAAGCTTTCTTT. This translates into CAWRSERNTEAFF.

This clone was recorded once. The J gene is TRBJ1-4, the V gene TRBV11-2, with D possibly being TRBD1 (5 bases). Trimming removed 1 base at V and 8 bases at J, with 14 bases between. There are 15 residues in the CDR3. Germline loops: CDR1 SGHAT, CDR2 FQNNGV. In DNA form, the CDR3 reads TGTGCCAGCAGCTTAGCATGGGATAACAGGGAAAAACTGTTTTTT. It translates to CASSLAWDNREKLFF.

The CDR3 here is CSVFTGSADTQYF. As DNA, the CDR3 is TGCAGCGTCTTTACGGGGAGCGCAGATACGCAGTATTTT. The chain links TRBV29-1 to TRBJ2-3; D is perhaps TRBD2 (5 bases). In germline, CDR1 is SQVTM, CDR2 ANQGSEA. V lost 6 bases to trimming and J lost 4 bases, with 14 bases between them. This CDR3 spans 13 amino acids.

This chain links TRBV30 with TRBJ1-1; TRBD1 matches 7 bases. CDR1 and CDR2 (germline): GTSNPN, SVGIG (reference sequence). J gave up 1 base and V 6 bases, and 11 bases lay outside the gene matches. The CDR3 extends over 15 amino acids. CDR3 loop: CACTGQRVKNTEAFF. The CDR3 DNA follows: TGTGCCTGTACGGGACAGAGGGTTAAGAACACTGAAGCTTTCTTT. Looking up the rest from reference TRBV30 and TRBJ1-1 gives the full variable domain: SQTIHQWPATLVQPVGSPLSLECTVEGTSNPNLYWYRQAAGRGLQLLFYSVGIGQISSEVPQNLSASRPQDRQFILSSKKLLLSDSGFYLCACTGQRVKNTEAFFGQGTRLTVV.

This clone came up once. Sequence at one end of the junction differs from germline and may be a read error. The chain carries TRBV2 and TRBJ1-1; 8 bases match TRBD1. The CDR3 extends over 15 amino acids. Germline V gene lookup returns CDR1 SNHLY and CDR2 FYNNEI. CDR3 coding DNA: TGTGCCAGCAGTGAAGCGCGGACAGGGAACGCTGAAGCTTTCTTT. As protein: CASSEARTGNAEAFF.

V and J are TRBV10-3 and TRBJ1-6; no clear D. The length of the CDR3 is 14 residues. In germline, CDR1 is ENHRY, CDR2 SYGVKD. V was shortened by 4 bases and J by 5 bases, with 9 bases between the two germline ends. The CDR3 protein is CAISGATDNSPLHF. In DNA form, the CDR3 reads TGTGCCATCAGTGGGGCGACGGATAATTCACCCCTCCACTTT.